The 31 T cell receptor beta chains given below trace back to one sample, sequenced in a study of blood T cell repertoires in COVID-19. Only in-frame clones appear in the TCRdb table, and some are missing; sequencing was by immunoSEQ multiplex PCR. The repertoire includes about 130,000 clones, over 75% of them detected once, and approximately 17% sits in the top ten. The specimen sequenced was peripheral blood. The receptors were gathered from a man aged 25-45 years with COVID-19, enrolled during active disease.

The V gene is TRBV4-3, the J gene TRBJ2-7; the D gene is possibly TRBD1 (6 bases). V gave up 0 bases and J gave up 3 bases, with 12 bases separating them. CDR1 and CDR2 (germline): LGHNA, YSLEER. The CDR3 has 15 amino acids. The CDR3 protein is CASSQDPQGFYEQYF. DNA for the CDR3: TGCGCCAGCAGCCAAGATCCCCAGGGGTTCTACGAGCAGTACTTC.

The rearrangement uses TRBV5-1 and TRBJ1-4; D not certain. Trimming took off 1 base at V and 4 bases at J, with 8 bases between the two ends. The CDR3 is 14 amino acids. CDR1 SGHRS and CDR2 YFSETQ come from the germline V gene. The CDR3 DNA follows: TGCGCCAGCAGCTTGCTTGAGGGTAATGAAAAACTGTTTTTT. Its protein product is CASSLLEGNEKLFF.

This chain connects TRBV28 to TRBJ1-5; tentative D call: TRBD1 (5 bases). This CDR3 comprises 15 residues. V was shortened by 3 bases and J by 6 bases, with 15 bases between the two germline ends. From germline, CDR1 is MDHEN and CDR2 SYDVKM. The CDR3 protein is CASSLGGEVFQPQHF. Written as DNA, the CDR3 is TGTGCCAGCAGTTTGGGGGGGGAGGTTTTTCAGCCCCAGCATTTT. Full variable domain (remainder filled in from reference TRBV28 and TRBJ1-5): DVKVTQSSRYLVKRTGEKVFLECVQDMDHENMFWYRQDPGLGLRLIYFSYDVKMKEKGDIPEGYSVSREKKERFSLILESASTNQTSMYLCASSLGGEVFQPQHFGDGTRLSIL.

V usage is TRBV11-3 and J usage is TRBJ2-1, with TRBD2 identical over 8 bases. This CDR3 region has 14 residues. With V trimmed by 5 bases and J by 7 bases, 7 bases remained unmatched. Germline V CDR1 and CDR2: SGHNT, YENEEA. CDR3 sequence: CASSGRGDPNEQFF. The CDR3 region has the DNA TGTGCCAGCAGCGGGCGGGGGGACCCAAATGAGCAGTTCTTC.

The chain couples TRBV10-3 to TRBJ1-1, with 10 bases identical to TRBD1. Trimming cost V 8 bases and J 4 bases; bases outside gene matches: 4. Germline V lookup: CDR1 ENHRY, CDR2 SYGVKD. The length of the CDR3 is 13 residues. This CDR3 is CAIEGDRGTEAFF. CDR3 in DNA: TGTGCCATCGAGGGGGACAGGGGCACTGAAGCTTTCTTT.

The chain carries TRBV2 and TRBJ2-1; 8 bases are shared with TRBD2. Unmatched junction bases numbered 7, after V lost 6 bases and J lost 3 bases. This CDR3 spans 15 amino acids. Looked up from germline, CDR1 is SNHLY and CDR2 is FYNNEI. CDR3 in amino acids: CASRRAGTSYNEQFF. CDR3 nucleotides: TGTGCCAGCAGGAGGGCCGGGACTAGCTACAATGAGCAGTTCTTC.

This chain links TRBV11-2 with TRBJ2-1, with 7 bases that match TRBD2. The CDR3 length is 14 residues. Unmatched junction bases numbered 13, after V lost 10 bases and J lost 7 bases. Per germline, CDR1 SGHAT and CDR2 FQNNGV. This CDR3 reads CATNAGGSRNEQFF. CDR3 coding DNA: TGTGCCACTAACGCTGGCGGGAGTAGAAATGAGCAGTTCTTC.

The chain combines TRBV6-5 with TRBJ1-1; D unclear. V was cut by 0 bases and J by 0 bases, with 2 bases left in between. CDR1 and CDR2 (germline): MNHEY, SVGAGI. The length of the CDR3 is 13 residues. CDR3 DNA: TGTGCCAGCAGTTACTCCATGAACACTGAAGCTTTCTTT. Translation gives CASSYSMNTEAFF.

This chain connects TRBV12-5 to TRBJ1-5; possibly TRBD1 for D (5 bases). The germline V and J ends were trimmed by 2 bases and 3 bases, with 8 bases remaining between them. CDR3 length: 14 amino acids. Per germline, CDR1 LGHNT and CDR2 FRNRAP. The CDR3 coding sequence is TGTGCTAGTGGTTTGCAGGGTCCCAATCAGCCCCAGCATTTT. Amino acid sequence: CASGLQGPNQPQHF. The full variable domain, in which reference TRBV12-5 and TRBJ1-5 provide the parts outside the CDR3, is DARVTQTPRHKVTEMGQEVTMRCQPILGHNTVFWYRQTMMQGLELLAYFRNRAPLDDSGMPKDRFSAEMPDATLATLKIQPSEPRDSAVYFCASGLQGPNQPQHFGDGTRLSIL.

The chain carries TRBV6-5 and TRBJ1-2; TRBD1 might be the D (5 bases). The CDR3 length is 14 residues. Germline V gene lookup returns CDR1 MNHEY and CDR2 SVGAGI. With 0 bases removed from V and 4 bases from J, the gap between germline ends came to 9 bases. CDR3 in DNA: TGTGCCAGCAGTTACTCCGGGACTGCCTATGGCTACACCTTC. Its translation: CASSYSGTAYGYTF.

This clone was detected once. The V gene is TRBV5-1, the J gene TRBJ2-3; D is uncertain. The CDR3 is 14 amino acids. Germline assignment: CDR1 SGHRS and CDR2 YFSETQ. V shed 4 bases and J shed 5 bases, with 14 bases lying between them. The CDR3: CASSPSRSIDTQYF. The CDR3 DNA reads TGCGCCAGCAGCCCCTCGAGGTCCATAGATACGCAGTATTTT.

The chain links TRBV6-6 to TRBJ2-1; the match to TRBD2 covers 7 bases. V shed 7 bases, J shed 10 bases, and the junction held 13 bases outside the gene matches. CDR1 is MNHNY and CDR2 is SVGAGI in the germline V gene (reference sequence). The CDR3 consists of 14 residues. CDR3 nucleotides: TGTGCCAGCATCCCCGTTTGGGGGGGAGGGGAGCAGTTCTTC. This codes for CASIPVWGGGEQFF.

The chain joins TRBV29-1 to TRBJ1-2; D ambiguous. The V end lost 4 bases, the J end lost 4 bases, and 13 bases lay between the germline ends. The germline V gene has CDR1 SQVTM and CDR2 ANQGSEA. This CDR3 has 13 amino acids. In DNA, the CDR3 is TGCAGCGTTGTGAGCTTAGCCCCCTATGGCTACACCTTC. Translated, it gives CSVVSLAPYGYTF.

The genes are TRBV6-5 and TRBJ2-3; D perhaps matches TRBD2 (6 bases). From germline, CDR1 is MNHEY and CDR2 SVGAGI. This CDR3 region has 15 residues. V lost 0 bases and J 0 bases, leaving 7 bases between the germline ends. DNA for the CDR3: TGTGCCAGCAGTTACTCGCGGGGTAGCACAGATACGCAGTATTTT. Translating gives CASSYSRGSTDTQYF.

The gene calls are TRBV14 and TRBJ2-3, with TRBD1 matching 7 bases. The CDR3 extends over 15 amino acids. The germline V gene encodes CDR1 SGHDN and CDR2 FVKESK. J lost 2 bases, V lost 4 bases, and 6 bases had no gene match. CDR3 sequence reads: CASSLRQGHTDTQYF. DNA of the CDR3: TGTGCCAGCAGCCTAAGACAGGGTCACACAGATACGCAGTATTTT.

The V gene is TRBV6-5, the J gene TRBJ2-1; 14 positions match TRBD2. This CDR3 is built from 14 residues. CDR1 MNHEY and CDR2 SVGAGI come from the germline V gene. V was pared by 11 bases and J by 8 bases, with 8 bases of the junction left unmatched. Here the CDR3 DNA reads TGTGCCGGGACTAGCGGGAGTGGTTTGGATGAGCAGTTCTTC. This sequence encodes CAGTSGSGLDEQFF.

The chain combines TRBV5-5 with TRBJ2-7; tentative D call: TRBD2 (6 bases). V lost 0 bases and J lost 3, with 13 bases in between. CDR3 size: 15 residues. From germline, CDR1 is SGHKS and CDR2 YYEKEE (reference sequence). CDR3 in amino acids: CASSLVAGSGYEQYF. The CDR3 DNA is TGTGCCAGCAGCTTGGTTGCGGGGTCAGGCTACGAGCAGTACTTC.

V usage is TRBV15 and J usage is TRBJ1-2; 8 bases are shared with TRBD1. Germline V gene sequence: CDR1 LNHNV, CDR2 YYDKDF (reference sequence). After removal of 4 bases from V and 4 bases from J, the junction contained 2 bases not matched to a gene. The CDR3 totals 13 residues. This CDR3 reads CATSIGTGYGYTF. The CDR3 DNA follows: TGTGCCACCAGCATAGGGACAGGCTATGGCTACACCTTC.

This chain connects TRBV30 to TRBJ1-3, with D maybe TRBD1 (6 bases). The ends were cut back, 1 base at V and 4 bases at J, with 17 bases in the middle. Germline CDR1 is GTSNPN and CDR2 is SVGIG (reference sequence). CDR3 length: 16 amino acids. CDR3 protein: CAWSGTAGRGGNTIYF. The CDR3 DNA is TGTGCCTGGAGTGGGACAGCCGGAAGAGGGGGAAACACCATATATTTT.

The genes are TRBV19 and TRBJ1-5, with TRBD1 matching 9 bases. V trimming: 4 bases; J trimming: 2 bases; junction bases outside the gene matches: 3. From germline, CDR1 is LNHDA and CDR2 SQIVND (reference sequence). This CDR3 comprises 15 residues. The CDR3: CASSRRTGGNQPQHF. Written as DNA, the CDR3 is TGTGCCAGTAGTAGGAGGACAGGGGGCAATCAGCCCCAGCATTTT.

The gene calls are TRBV6-1 and TRBJ2-3; TRBD2 might be the D (5 bases). Germline CDR1 reads MNHNS; CDR2 reads SASEGT. CDR3 length equals 16 residues. V was pared by 4 bases and J by 1 base, with 15 bases between. This chain's CDR3 is CASSAPVLGGTDTQYF. The CDR3 bases are TGTGCCAGCAGTGCCCCGGTACTCGGGGGCACAGATACGCAGTATTTT.

The DNA for the CDR3 is TGTGCCAGCGAGCGAGACAGGGGTGGCTACACCTTC. It encodes CASERDRGGYTF. This chain uses TRBV9 with TRBJ1-2; 8 bases agree with TRBD1. Germline trimming cut 7 bases from V and 7 bases from J; bases unmatched to any gene: 6. The CDR3 has 12 residues. CDR1 and CDR2 (germline): SGDLS, YYNGEE.

The chain recombines TRBV19 with TRBJ1-2, with TRBD1 as a possible D gene (6 bases). Deletions cut 5 bases from V and 0 bases from J, with 19 bases between. Germline CDR1 reads LNHDA; CDR2 reads SQIVND (reference sequence). This CDR3 contains 17 residues. CDR3 bases: TGTGCCAGTAGTCTCCGGACAGCGACCTCAGCTAACTATGGCTACACCTTC. It is translated as CASSLRTATSANYGYTF.

CDR3 amino acids: CSAGTANTEAFF. The CDR3 DNA is TGCAGCGCCGGGACAGCGAACACTGAAGCTTTCTTT. V usage is TRBV29-1 and J usage is TRBJ1-1; 7 bases are a match to TRBD1. Germline V CDR1 and CDR2: SQVTM, ANQGSEA. The V segment lost 7 bases and the J segment 1 base; nucleotides outside the gene matches: 3. This CDR3 has 12 amino acids.

This clone was found once. The CDR3: CASSGGAGAEAFF. The CDR3 nucleotides are TGTGCCAGCAGCGGCGGGGCCGGGGCTGAAGCTTTCTTT. The chain joins TRBV7-8 to TRBJ1-1, with a possible D match to TRBD1 (5 bases). The CDR3 runs to 13 residues. Germline CDR1 reads SGHVS; CDR2 reads FQNEAQ. V was trimmed by 5 bases and J by 6 bases, leaving 13 bases between them. Full variable domain (outside the CDR3, taken from reference TRBV7-8 and TRBJ1-1): GAGVSQSPRYKVAKRGQDVALRCDPISGHVSLFWYQQALGQGPEFLTYFQNEAQLDKSGLPSDRFFAERPEGSVSTLKIQRTQQEDSAVYLCASSGGAGAEAFFGQGTRLTVV.

This clone occurred many times. The rearrangement uses TRBV18 and TRBJ2-1; 9 bases align to TRBD2. The junction had 4 bases not matched to a gene; V was cut back by 4 bases and J by 3 bases. The V gene's germline CDR1 is KGHSH and CDR2 LQKENI. The CDR3 extends over 15 amino acids. CDR3 DNA sequence: TGTGCCAGCTCACTCGCTAGCGGGATCTACAATGAGCAGTTCTTC. As protein: CASSLASGIYNEQFF.

The V gene is TRBV19, the J gene TRBJ1-4, with D possibly TRBD1 on 6 matching bases. The CDR3 is 14 amino acids. CDR1 is LNHDA, CDR2 SQIVND, per germline (reference sequence). Trimming shortened V by 7 bases and J by 7 bases, and 16 bases separated the two germline ends. The chain's CDR3 is CASTIGGQGEKLFF. DNA of the CDR3: TGTGCCAGTACCATCGGGGGGCAAGGTGAAAAACTGTTTTTT.

This chain links TRBV4-1 with TRBJ1-5; weak D call: TRBD1 (5 bases). CDR3 size: 15 residues. Germline V gene data show CDR1 as MGHRA and CDR2 as YSYEKL. Trimming removed 4 bases from V and 2 bases from J, with 12 bases in between. This CDR3 is CASSPGQLGNQPQHF. The CDR3 bases are TGCGCCAGCAGCCCAGGACAACTGGGCAATCAGCCCCAGCATTTT.

The chain employs TRBV18 and TRBJ1-5; TRBD1 agrees at 7 bases. The germline gives CDR1 KGHSH, CDR2 LQKENI. This CDR3 comprises 14 residues. Trimming cost V 4 bases and J 4 bases; bases outside gene matches: 4. This CDR3 is CASSQGATNQPQHF. The CDR3 nucleotides are TGTGCCAGCTCACAGGGGGCGACGAATCAGCCCCAGCATTTT. Complete variable domain (other parts from reference TRBV18 and TRBJ1-5): NAGVMQNPRHLVRRRGQEARLRCSPMKGHSHVYWYRQLPEEGLKFMVYLQKENIIDESGMPKERFSAEFPKEGPSILRIQQVVRGDSAAYFCASSQGATNQPQHFGDGTRLSIL.

This clone has only a few counts. The V call is TRBV6-6, the J call TRBJ2-4; a weak D match, TRBD2 (6 bases). Germline V gene lookup returns CDR1 MNHNY and CDR2 SVGAGI (reference sequence). The CDR3 is 15 residues long. The V end was cut by 7 bases, the J end by 6 bases, with 19 bases between. CDR3 in DNA: TGTGCCAGCACCGAGGGACTCACCTGGAGAAACATTCAGTACTTC. This encodes CASTEGLTWRNIQYF.

This clone was observed a handful of times. The genes are TRBV7-6 and TRBJ1-2, with a weak D call TRBD1 (6 bases). Germline V gene sequence: CDR1 SGHVS, CDR2 FNYEAQ. This CDR3 spans 16 amino acids. The V end was cut by 5 bases, the J end by 0 bases, with 16 bases between. CDR3 in DNA: TGTGCCAGCAGCCCCACAGGGTCCGGAGCTAACTATGGCTACACCTTC. It specifies CASSPTGSGANYGYTF.